These T cell receptor beta chains were read from a single sample in a study of T cells expressing NK-cell markers. TCRdb derives one entry per CDR3 protein from the 5' RACE reads, leaving out DNA. The sample holds about 180,000 distinct CDR3 sequences. The sample consisted of blood T cells: a sorted CD56 or NKG2C T cell subset, CD4+ or CD8+ T cells, or bulk PBMC T cells (not recorded which). The receptors originated from a woman between 18 and 70 years old in good health. Both conserved end residues are part of each CDR3. For some rows the clone size is stated as once, few or many, or as a class when expanded; others skip it.

V,J,size,CDR3
TRBV18,TRBJ2-3,.,CASSPTSGQGEDTQYF
TRBV7-2,TRBJ2-3,.,CASSLARASGGSTDTQYF
TRBV20-1,TRBJ2-7,.,CSGTVENSYEQYF
TRBV20-1,TRBJ1-5,.,CSARVWAGDNQPQHF
TRBV3-1,TRBJ2-1,.,CASSQRLRGEKQFF
TRBV5-1,TRBJ2-6,.,CASDIGGVGANVLTF
TRBV6-5,TRBJ1-5,.,CATLRQASNQPQHF
TRBV6-5,TRBJ2-7,.,CASSYSGDRGYEQYF
TRBV20-1,TRBJ2-1,.,CSARLVSGYNEQFF
TRBV5-1,TRBJ1-1,.,CASSLLGQQNTEAFF
TRBV5-1,TRBJ2-3,.,CASSPIRTGGPSDTQYF
TRBV5-1,TRBJ2-5,.,CASSSKGPSPQETQYF
TRBV6-2/TRBV6-3,TRBJ2-7,.,CASRGDRIFYEQYF
TRBV5-1,TRBJ2-7,.,CASSLEHSSYEQYF
TRBV12-3/TRBV12-4,TRBJ1-1,.,CASSRQGFGTEAFF
TRBV20-1,TRBJ2-7,.,CSAMTNKNYEQYF
TRBV18,TRBJ2-1,.,CASSPPWGGTAYNEQFF
TRBV29-1,TRBJ1-1,.,CSVHLGQMNTEAFF
TRBV20-1,TRBJ2-1,.,CSAGDWDNPYNEQFF
TRBV29-1,TRBJ2-3,.,CSSWTSSSTDTQYF
TRBV11-2,TRBJ2-3,.,CASSIRAGAGDTQYF
TRBV7-9,TRBJ2-2,medium-sized,CASSQPDGGPAGELFF
TRBV7-2,TRBJ2-2,.,CASSLVVHNTGELFF
TRBV5-1,TRBJ1-1,.,CASSPTGGSTEAFF
TRBV12-3/TRBV12-4,TRBJ2-1,.,CASIKRGSGGADNEQFF
TRBV20-1,TRBJ1-1,.,CSAREISPQLDTEAFF
TRBV6-5,TRBJ1-2,.,CASSYSGGRYYGGYTF
TRBV7-3,TRBJ2-1,.,CASSREGAGTDNEQFF
TRBV18,TRBJ2-7,.,CASSPSRHTYEQYF
TRBV7-2,TRBJ2-2,.,CASSLDGRGNTGELFF
TRBV12-3/TRBV12-4,TRBJ2-5,.,CASRNGQNQETQYF
TRBV7-2,TRBJ2-7,.,CASTDAGGPWEQYF
TRBV9,TRBJ2-2,.,CASGRRTAGELFF
TRBV29-1,TRBJ2-7,.,CSVEEGSDEQYF
TRBV20-1,TRBJ1-1,.,CSARDPRRGNTEAFF
TRBV6-1,TRBJ2-5,.,CASSEPLTSGGTSGETQYF
TRBV4-1,TRBJ2-5,.,CASSQEVTGGQETQYF
TRBV3-1,TRBJ1-1,.,CASSRGGGNTEAFF
TRBV7-6,TRBJ2-3,.,CASSLAGTSGISDTQYF
TRBV29-1,TRBJ1-4,.,CSGLWPFNEKLFF
TRBV11-2,TRBJ2-5,.,CASSSSGAKETQYF
TRBV2,TRBJ2-3,.,CASSPPSGGSDTQYF
TRBV6-1,TRBJ2-5,.,CASSELGGTQETQYF
TRBV3-1,TRBJ2-5,.,CASSQSGGETQYF
TRBV4-1,TRBJ2-4,.,CASSHRVLAKNIQYF
TRBV12-3/TRBV12-4,TRBJ1-1,.,CASSPAKAGTGENTEAFF
TRBV18,TRBJ2-1,.,CASSMTGKDNEQFF
TRBV5-6,TRBJ1-4,.,CASSRGQGAEKLFF
TRBV20-1,TRBJ2-1,.,CSARDFRAASYEQFF
TRBV6-1,TRBJ2-3,.,CASRATTDTQYF
TRBV12-3/TRBV12-4,TRBJ1-5,.,CASSLGQGASNQPQHF
TRBV27,TRBJ2-7,.,CASSRTGTFYEQYF
TRBV3-1,TRBJ1-1,.,CASSQGRDTEAFF
TRBV5-1,TRBJ2-2,.,CASSLTTGAANTGELFF
TRBV20-1,TRBJ2-7,.,CSARDVREQYF
TRBV18,TRBJ1-1,.,CASSTTSGTEAFF
TRBV5-1,TRBJ2-1,.,CASSLDANTYNEQFF
TRBV2,TRBJ2-1,.,CASSFAREQFF
TRBV12-3/TRBV12-4,TRBJ1-2,.,CASRRQGGYVGYTF
TRBV9,TRBJ2-2,.,CASSVAGSTRAGELFF